The clone carrying this T cell receptor (beta chain) has more than one count but fewer than ten. Its antigen is unknown. The PCR made use of 60 Vbeta and 13 Jbeta primers. TCRdb's copy holds only in-frame clones and misses some; the assay was immunoSEQ multiplex PCR. The sample contains 170,000 or so clones, roughly 82% of which appear only once. This CDR3 region has 14 residues. The data belong to a study of cytomegalovirus exposure and HLA in healthy donors. The study, taken as a whole, reports: According to an earlier analysis, most TCR beta V segments yielded productive rearrangements about 90% or about 30% of the time.

The sequence was collected from a woman aged 50 to 65 in good health and CMV-seronegative. The source material was PBMCs. The V gene is TRBV12-2, the J gene TRBJ1-4; TRBD1 is taken as the D call from the table, unchecked against the DNA. TRBV12-2 is designated a pseudogene. The CDR3 spells CASNTDRGQEKLFF. The CDR3 region has the DNA TGTGCAAGTAACACGGACAGGGGGCAGGAAAAACTGTTTTTT.